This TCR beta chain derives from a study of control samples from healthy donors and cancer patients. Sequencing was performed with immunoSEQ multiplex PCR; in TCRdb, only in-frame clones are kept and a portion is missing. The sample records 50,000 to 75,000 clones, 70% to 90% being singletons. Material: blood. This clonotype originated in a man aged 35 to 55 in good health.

The CDR3 loop is CASSLRSVRGTEAFF. The CDR3 DNA reads as TGTGCCAGCAGCTTAAGGTCAGTTCGAGGTACTGAAGCTTTCTTT. This chain connects TRBV11-1 to TRBJ1-1, with D uncertain. Trimming took 2 bases from V and 5 from J, leaving 15 bases between them. The CDR3 is 15 residues long. Germline V CDR1 and CDR2: SGHAT, FQDESV (reference sequence).